A single T cell receptor (beta chain) is shown here with its context. What it recognizes is unknown. Template switching, a step in the protocol, added a universal primer site, and cDNA carried unique molecular identifiers. TCRdb used MiXCR to reprocess the 5' RACE reads, holding one entry per CDR3 protein. In the table there are approximately 630,000 distinct CDR3 sequences, roughly 7.2% of which are singletons. These data belong to a study of identical twins. General study points: Out-of-frame beta sequences exhibited a weaker degree of excess twin sharing. Where out-of-frame alpha sequences were twin-shared, they showed excess low generation probability. Findings came from cross-sectional statistics, without long-term follow-up of donors.

This sample was also put to use in a study of yellow fever vaccine responses in identical twins.

The source is a woman between 18 and 30 years old in good health. Sequenced input: PBMCs.

This CDR3 reads CASSEVGALGDEQFF. The CDR3 region has the DNA TGTGCCAGCAGTGAAGTCGGGGCCCTAGGGGATGAGCAGTTCTTC. J is TRBJ2-1 and V is TRBV2; D might be TRBD1 or TRBD2, each matching 5 bases. The germline gives CDR1 SNHLY, CDR2 FYNNEI. The CDR3 sequence is 15 residues long. V lost 1 base to trimming and J lost 8 bases, with 15 bases between them.